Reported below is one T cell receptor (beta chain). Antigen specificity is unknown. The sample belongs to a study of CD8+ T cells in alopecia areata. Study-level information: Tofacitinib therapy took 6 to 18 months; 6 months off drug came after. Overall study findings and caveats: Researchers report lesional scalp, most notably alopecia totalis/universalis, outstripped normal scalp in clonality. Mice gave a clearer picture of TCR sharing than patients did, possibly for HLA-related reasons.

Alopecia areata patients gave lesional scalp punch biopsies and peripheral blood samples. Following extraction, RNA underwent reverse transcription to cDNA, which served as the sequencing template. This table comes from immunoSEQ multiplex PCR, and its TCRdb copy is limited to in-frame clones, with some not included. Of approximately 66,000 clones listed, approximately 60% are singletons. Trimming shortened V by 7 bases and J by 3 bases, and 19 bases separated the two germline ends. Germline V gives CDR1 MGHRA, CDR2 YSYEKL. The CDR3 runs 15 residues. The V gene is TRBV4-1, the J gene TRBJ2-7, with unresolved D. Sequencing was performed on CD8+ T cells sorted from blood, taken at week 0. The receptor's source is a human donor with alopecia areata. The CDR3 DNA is TGCGCCAGCAACCAGCTGGAAAACAGCCTCTACGAGCAGTACTTC. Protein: CASNQLENSLYEQYF.